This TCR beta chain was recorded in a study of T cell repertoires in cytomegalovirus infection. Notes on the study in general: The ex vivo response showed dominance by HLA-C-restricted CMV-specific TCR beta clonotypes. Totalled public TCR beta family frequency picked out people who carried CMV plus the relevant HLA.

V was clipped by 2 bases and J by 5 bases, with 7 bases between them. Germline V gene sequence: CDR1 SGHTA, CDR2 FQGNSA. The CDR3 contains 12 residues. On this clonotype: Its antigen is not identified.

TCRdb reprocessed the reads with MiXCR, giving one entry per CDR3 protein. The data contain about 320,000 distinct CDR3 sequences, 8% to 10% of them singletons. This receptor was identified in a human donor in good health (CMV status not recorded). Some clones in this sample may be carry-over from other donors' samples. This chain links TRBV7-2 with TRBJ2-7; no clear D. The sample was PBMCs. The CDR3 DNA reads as TGTGCCAGCAGCTTATCTCTGGACGAGCAGTACTTC. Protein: CASSLSLDEQYF.